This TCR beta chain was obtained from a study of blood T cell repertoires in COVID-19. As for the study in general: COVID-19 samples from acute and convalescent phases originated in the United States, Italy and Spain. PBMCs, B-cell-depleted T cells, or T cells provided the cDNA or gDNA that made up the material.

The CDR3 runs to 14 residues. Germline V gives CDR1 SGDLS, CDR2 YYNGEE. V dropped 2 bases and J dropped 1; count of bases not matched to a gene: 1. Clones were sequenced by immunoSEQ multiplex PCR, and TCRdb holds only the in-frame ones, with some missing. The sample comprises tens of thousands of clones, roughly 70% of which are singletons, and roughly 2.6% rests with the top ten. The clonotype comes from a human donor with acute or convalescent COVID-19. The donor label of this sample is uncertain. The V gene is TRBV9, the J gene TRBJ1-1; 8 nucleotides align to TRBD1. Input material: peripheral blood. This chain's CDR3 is CASSVGQGNTEAFF. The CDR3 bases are TGTGCCAGCAGCGTTGGACAGGGGAACACTGAAGCTTTCTTT.